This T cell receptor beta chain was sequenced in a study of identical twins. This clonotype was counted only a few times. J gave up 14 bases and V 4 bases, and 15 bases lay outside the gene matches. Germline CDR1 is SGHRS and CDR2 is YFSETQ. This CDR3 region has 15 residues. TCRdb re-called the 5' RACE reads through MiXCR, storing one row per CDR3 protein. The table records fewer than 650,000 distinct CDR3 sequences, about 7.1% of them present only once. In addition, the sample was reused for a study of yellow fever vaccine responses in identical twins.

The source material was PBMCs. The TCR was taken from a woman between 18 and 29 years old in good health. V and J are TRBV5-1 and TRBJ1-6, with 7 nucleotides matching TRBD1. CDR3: CASSRGTETSSSLHF. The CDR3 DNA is TGCGCCAGCAGCCGAGGGACAGAGACATCCTCATCCCTCCACTTT.